This T cell receptor (beta chain) was observed in a study of OX40 agonist ivuxolimab in advanced cancers. Study overall: Ivuxolimab, an agonist antibody against OX40 (CD134), was given to patients. Three patients, one with hepatocellular carcinoma and two with cutaneous melanoma, responded partially. Study-level results: At 0.1 to 3.0 mg/kg and by week 6, clonal expansion occurred in CD4+ and CD8+ blood T cells.

On this clone itself: The antigen remains unidentified.

Excluded were patients having autoimmune disease history or systemic immunosuppression. V lost 0 bases, J lost 5 bases, and 8 bases stayed unmatched. The CDR3 is 15 amino acids. In germline, CDR1 is SGHRS, CDR2 YFSETQ. Measured with immunoSEQ multiplex PCR; TCRdb has only the in-frame clones, and not every one. The sample carries tens of thousands of clones, roughly 80% recorded once. This receptor was obtained from an adult with an advanced solid tumor such as melanoma, head and neck, liver or kidney cancer. Here the sequenced sample was CD4+ or CD8+ T cells sorted from blood, taken in a trial of the OX40 agonist ivuxolimab. The chain carries TRBV5-1 and TRBJ2-7; the match to TRBD1 covers 7 bases. The CDR3 bases are TGCGCCAGCAGCTTGGCTTCGGGACAGAGAAACGAGCAGTACTTC. It encodes CASSLASGQRNEQYF.